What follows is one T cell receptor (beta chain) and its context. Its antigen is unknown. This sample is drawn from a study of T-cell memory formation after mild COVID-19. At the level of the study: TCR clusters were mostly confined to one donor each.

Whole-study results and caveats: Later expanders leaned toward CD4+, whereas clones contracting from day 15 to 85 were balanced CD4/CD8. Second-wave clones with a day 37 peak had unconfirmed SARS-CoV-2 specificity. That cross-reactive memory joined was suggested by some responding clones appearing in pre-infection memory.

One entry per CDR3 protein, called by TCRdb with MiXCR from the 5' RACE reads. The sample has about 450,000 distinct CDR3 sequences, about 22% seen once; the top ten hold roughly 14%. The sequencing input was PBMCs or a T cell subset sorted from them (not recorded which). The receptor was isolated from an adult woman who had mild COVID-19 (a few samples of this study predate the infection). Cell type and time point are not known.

CDR3 protein: CASSSGTAPYGYTF. CDR3 nucleotides: TGTGCCAGCAGTTCGGGGACAGCTCCCTATGGCTACACCTTC. The gene calls are TRBV12-3 or TRBV12-4 and TRBJ1-2; 7 bases map to TRBD1. CDR3 length: 14 residues. V lost 4 bases to trimming and J lost 4 bases; unmatched junction nucleotides: 6.